These 31 T cell receptor beta chains share one sample of origin, sequenced in a study of Graves' ophthalmopathy and Graves' hyperthyroidism. From RNA, the CDR3 regions of TCR beta chains were amplified and sequenced. The first-round RT-PCR employed HTBI primers together with the Qiagen OneStep RT-PCR kit. A multiplex PCR was then performed as the second round. TCRdb independently ran MiXCR on the multiplex PCR reads; one entry per CDR3 protein. The sample lists about 740,000 distinct CDR3 sequences, 40% occurring once. Sequenced input: peripheral blood. The receptors come from an adult man with Graves' ophthalmopathy.

This clonotype was recorded at least ten times. The V and J genes are TRBV7-9 and TRBJ1-6; TRBD1 is a possible D gene (5 bases). This CDR3 is built from 13 residues. Trimming took 5 bases from V and 7 from J, leaving 9 bases between them. Germline CDR1 and CDR2: SEHNR and FQNEAQ (reference sequence). The CDR3 DNA sequence: TGTGCCAGCAGCCGGGACGGAAATTCACCCCTCCACTTT. Its protein is CASSRDGNSPLHF.

The chain combines TRBV10-3 with TRBJ1-4, with a weak D call TRBD1 (6 bases). The CDR3 loop spans 13 amino acids. The V and J ends lost 1 base and 8 bases respectively, with 8 bases between them. The germline gives CDR1 ENHRY, CDR2 SYGVKD. In DNA, the CDR3 is TGTGCCATCAGTGAGTGGACAGACGAAAAACTGTTTTTT. Translated: CAISEWTDEKLFF.

This rearrangement joins TRBV7-9 to TRBJ2-3; D uncertain. The CDR3 loop spans 16 amino acids. The V end lost 5 bases, the J end lost 0 bases, and 15 bases lay between the germline ends. From germline, CDR1 is SEHNR and CDR2 FQNEAQ (reference sequence). The CDR3 DNA reads as TGTGCCAGCAGCCAAGTCCGTTTTATGAGCACAGATACGCAGTATTTT. Its translation: CASSQVRFMSTDTQYF.

This clonotype turned up a few times. J is TRBJ1-1 and V is TRBV2, with 8 bases aligning to TRBD1. With V trimmed by 5 bases and J by 10 bases, 9 bases remained unmatched. Germline CDR1 and CDR2: SNHLY and FYNNEI. The CDR3 totals 13 residues. The DNA for the CDR3 is TGTGCCAGCAGTTTCCGGACAGGGCCTCGAGCTTTCTTT. Protein product: CASSFRTGPRAFF. The complete variable domain, with remaining parts taken from reference TRBV2 and TRBJ1-1, reads EPEVTQTPSHQVTQMGQEVILRCVPISNHLYFYWYRQILGQKVEFLVSFYNNEISEKSEIFDDQFSVERPDGSNFTLKIRSTKLEDSAMYFCASSFRTGPRAFFGQGTRLTVV.

This clonotype came up once. This chain uses TRBV10-3 with TRBJ1-5; D is unclear. Trimming stripped 2 bases from V and 4 bases from J, with 18 bases between. The CDR3 covers 17 residues. Germline lookup yields CDR1 ENHRY and CDR2 SYGVKD. The CDR3 loop is CAISEGRGGVGNQPQHF. The CDR3 region has the DNA TGTGCCATCAGTGAGGGTCGCGGTGGGGTAGGTAATCAGCCCCAGCATTTT.

This clonotype was recorded at least ten times. J is TRBJ2-6 and V is TRBV2; D remains unclear. V was trimmed by 6 bases and J by 0 bases, leaving 9 bases between them. Germline CDR1 SNHLY, CDR2 FYNNEI. The CDR3 runs to 15 residues. The CDR3 is CASRTRVSGANVLTF. The CDR3 DNA follows: TGTGCCAGCAGGACAAGGGTCTCTGGGGCCAACGTCCTGACTTTC. The variable domain in full, completed from reference TRBV2 and TRBJ2-6, reads EPEVTQTPSHQVTQMGQEVILRCVPISNHLYFYWYRQILGQKVEFLVSFYNNEISEKSEIFDDQFSVERPDGSNFTLKIRSTKLEDSAMYFCASRTRVSGANVLTFGAGSRLTVL.

This clonotype was detected only a few times. V is TRBV5-1 and J is TRBJ1-1; tentative D call: TRBD1 (5 bases). This CDR3 comprises 14 residues. Germline V gene data show CDR1 as SGHRS and CDR2 as YFSETQ. V lost 0 bases to trimming and J lost 3 bases, with 9 bases between them. This CDR3 reads CASSLEGGDTEAFF. CDR3 bases: TGCGCCAGCAGCTTGGAGGGAGGGGACACTGAAGCTTTCTTT.

The chain combines TRBV24-1 with TRBJ1-5; TRBD1 might be the D (6 bases). The CDR3 is 16 amino acids. Germline V lookup: CDR1 KGHDR, CDR2 SFDVKD. V dropped 4 bases and J dropped 5 bases, with 17 bases sitting between them. This CDR3 is CATSEGKGGRYQPQHF. Here the CDR3 DNA reads TGTGCCACCAGTGAGGGAAAAGGGGGTCGGTATCAGCCCCAGCATTTT.

This clonotype was detected only a few times. The rearrangement uses TRBV14 and TRBJ2-7, with 12 positions matching TRBD2. V shed 5 bases and J 7 bases; nucleotides not matched to a gene: 12. The germline CDR1 and CDR2 sequences are SGHDN and FVKESK. The CDR3 extends over 16 amino acids. CDR3 nucleotides: TGTGCCAGCAGCATGGAAGAGCTAGCGGGAGGGGGGGAGCAGTACTTC. Protein: CASSMEELAGGGEQYF.

This chain connects TRBV19 to TRBJ1-5; 7 bases are a match to TRBD1. The germline gives CDR1 LNHDA, CDR2 SQIVND (reference sequence). This CDR3 comprises 14 residues. Trimming removed 6 bases from V and 4 bases from J; junction bases left unmatched: 6. The CDR3 here is CASSGGTVNQPQHF. The CDR3 DNA reads TGTGCCAGTAGCGGCGGGACAGTGAATCAGCCCCAGCATTTT.

This clonotype was counted between two and nine times. This chain links TRBV2 with TRBJ1-4, with TRBD1 identical over 9 bases. V gave up 5 bases and J gave up 7 bases; unmatched junction bases: 14. CDR1 SNHLY and CDR2 FYNNEI come from the germline V gene. The CDR3 has 17 residues. In DNA, the CDR3 is TGTGCCAGCAGTTGCCCCGGGACAGGGAGTGACTGTGAAAAACTGTTTTTT. Translation gives CASSCPGTGSDCEKLFF.

Details on this clonotype: The CDR3 end shows no conserved phenylalanine or tryptophan, and so a read error is likely. The genes are TRBV18 and TRBJ1-5; D not certain. V gave up 6 bases and J gave up 8 bases, with 11 bases separating them. Germline lookup yields CDR1 KGHSH and CDR2 LQKENI. The CDR3 has 12 amino acids. CDR3 in DNA: TGTGCCAGCTCCAAGGTTGAGGAGCCCCAGCATTTG. This codes for CASSKVEEPQHL.

This sequence joins TRBV12-3 or TRBV12-4 and TRBJ1-3; D might be TRBD1 (5 bases). V dropped 2 bases and J dropped 8 bases, with 16 bases sitting between them. This CDR3 spans 15 amino acids. The CDR3 sequence is CASSLRISGGDTIYF. The CDR3, as DNA: TGTGCCAGCAGTTTAAGGATAAGCGGGGGAGACACCATATATTTT.

The V call is TRBV15, the J call TRBJ1-2, with D maybe TRBD1 (5 bases). This CDR3 is 12 amino acids long. CDR1 is LNHNV, CDR2 YYDKDF, per germline (reference sequence). V was shortened by 3 bases and J by 7 bases, with 9 bases between the two germline ends. The CDR3 here is CATSRRQFGYTF. CDR3 coding DNA: TGTGCCACCAGCAGGAGACAGTTTGGCTACACCTTC.

This clonotype was picked up a small number of times. The chain combines TRBV24-1 with TRBJ1-5; 8 bases agree with TRBD1. The germline CDR1 and CDR2 sequences are KGHDR and SFDVKD. CDR3 length equals 12 residues. V trimming: 4 bases; J trimming: 16 bases; junction bases outside the gene matches: 8. The CDR3 nucleotides are TGTGCCACCAGTGACCCAGGGACAGGCCTACATTTT. Its translation is CATSDPGTGLHF.

A word on this clonotype: The CDR3 does not close with the conserved phenylalanine or tryptophan, likely indicating a read error. The chain couples TRBV7-2 to TRBJ1-1; 8 bases are shared with TRBD1. Germline V gives CDR1 SGHTA, CDR2 FQGNSA. J was trimmed by 5 bases and V by 3 bases; bases with no gene match: 2. The CDR3 runs to 13 residues. CDR3 DNA: TGTGCCAGCAGCTTGACAGGGGTTACTGAAGCTTTCTCT. Amino acids: CASSLTGVTEAFS.

As to this clonotype: Mismatch with germline at one junction end may stem from a read error. V and J are TRBV14 and TRBJ1-1; no firm D call. Germline loops: CDR1 SGHDN, CDR2 FVKESK. The CDR3 spans 13 residues. This CDR3 is CAGSREMNTEAFF. CDR3 in DNA: TGTGCCGGCAGCCGAGAGATGAACACTGAAGCTTTCTTT. The full variable domain, in which reference TRBV14 and TRBJ1-1 provide the parts outside the CDR3, is EAGVTQFPSHSVIEKGQTVTLRCDPISGHDNLYWYRRVMGKEIKFLLHFVKESKQDESGMPNNRFLAERTGGTYSTLKVQPAELEDSGVYFCAGSREMNTEAFFGQGTRLTVV.

The chain carries TRBV2 and TRBJ2-3, with D unresolved. The CDR3 runs 11 residues. V was trimmed by 7 bases and J by 1 base, leaving 3 bases between them. The germline V gene has CDR1 SNHLY and CDR2 FYNNEI. CDR3 protein: CASTGTDTQYF. CDR3 bases: TGTGCCAGCACGGGCACAGATACGCAGTATTTT.

Details on this clonotype: A much larger clonotype is one base distant, so this may be a read error. The chain is built from TRBV20-1 and TRBJ1-4, with D unresolved. The ends were cut back, 4 bases at V and 7 bases at J, with 7 bases in the middle. CDR1 DFQATT and CDR2 SNEGSKA come from the germline V gene (reference sequence). This CDR3 region has 11 residues. The CDR3 spells CSAKPSEKLFF. CDR3 sequence (DNA): TGCAGTGCTAAGCCGAGTGAAAAACTGTTTTTT.

This clonotype was counted only a few times. V usage is TRBV2 and J usage is TRBJ1-2; D is unclear. Per germline, CDR1 SNHLY and CDR2 FYNNEI. Trimming removed 5 bases from V and 7 bases from J, with 20 bases in between. The CDR3 is made up of 15 amino acids. DNA of the CDR3: TGTGCCAGCAGTTACTCGAGAGACACCCCTCGTGGCTACACCTTC. It translates to CASSYSRDTPRGYTF.

Many counts were recorded for this clonotype. The gene calls are TRBV12-3 or TRBV12-4 and TRBJ1-2, with D maybe TRBD1 (6 bases). The CDR3 totals 13 residues. V lost 6 bases to trimming and J lost 3 bases, with 11 bases between them. CDR3 sequence reads: CASRYREYYGYTF. Here the CDR3 DNA reads TGTGCCAGCAGATACAGGGAGTACTATGGCTACACCTTC.

As for this clonotype: Compared with germline, one end of the junction differs, possibly owing to a read error. V is TRBV10-3 and J is TRBJ1-6, with D maybe TRBD1 (6 bases). The CDR3 length is 14 residues. The germline gives CDR1 ENHRY, CDR2 SYGVKD. The CDR3 loop is CASSSQGYGSPLHF. In nucleotides, the CDR3 is TGTGCCAGCAGTTCACAGGGATATGGTTCACCCCTCCACTTT.

This clonotype came up many times. This chain's CDR3 is CATRPGQGGSGANVLTF. The DNA of the CDR3 is TGTGCCACCCGACCGGGACAGGGAGGTTCCGGGGCCAACGTCCTGACTTTC. V is TRBV10-3 and J is TRBJ2-6; TRBD1 matches at 9 bases. The CDR3 loop spans 17 amino acids. Per the germline V gene, CDR1 is ENHRY and CDR2 is SYGVKD. The ends lost 10 bases at V and 4 bases at J; junction bases unmatched: 14.

The rearrangement links TRBV19 to TRBJ2-7, with 9 bases identical to TRBD1. In germline, CDR1 is LNHDA, CDR2 SQIVND (reference sequence). The CDR3 spans 14 residues. The J segment lost 6 bases and the V segment lost 6 bases, leaving 9 bases of the junction unmatched. The CDR3, as DNA: TGTGCCAGTAGAACGACGGGACAGGGTGGCGAGCAGTACTTC. Its protein is CASRTTGQGGEQYF.

There are many counts of this clonotype. The chain carries TRBV10-2 and TRBJ2-2; 14 positions agree with TRBD2. The germline V gene encodes CDR1 WSHSY and CDR2 SAAADI. The ends lost 6 bases at V and 7 bases at J; junction bases unmatched: 7. This CDR3 is built from 16 residues. CDR3 sequence (DNA): TGCGCCAGCAGCAGACTAGCGGGAGGGTACGGCGGGGAGCTGTTTTTT. This translates into CASSRLAGGYGGELFF.

V usage is TRBV19 and J usage is TRBJ1-1; no definite D call. CDR1 is LNHDA, CDR2 SQIVND, per germline (reference sequence). V was clipped by 3 bases and J by 11 bases, with 16 bases between them. The CDR3 covers 13 residues. This CDR3 reads CASSMPGRHLAFF. CDR3 in DNA: TGTGCCAGTAGTATGCCCGGGAGGCATTTGGCTTTCTTT.

This clonotype was counted many times. The chain recombines TRBV10-3 with TRBJ1-2; possible D gene TRBD1, 5 bases. V shed 10 bases and J shed 5 bases, with 17 bases lying between them. Looked up from germline, CDR1 is ENHRY and CDR2 is SYGVKD. CDR3 size: 13 residues. DNA of the CDR3: TGTGCCAGCAGCCTAGGGGAGGAGTATGGCTACACCTTC. It translates to CASSLGEEYGYTF.

This clonotype was seen more than once but under ten times. The chain carries TRBV20-1 and TRBJ1-5; TRBD1 matches 7 bases. Germline assignment: CDR1 DFQATT and CDR2 SNEGSKA (reference sequence). There are 14 residues in the CDR3. V lost 6 bases and J lost 4; bases outside the gene matches: 9. The CDR3 region has the DNA TGCAGTGCCTTGCCGGGCAGGGGGAATCAGCCCCAGCATTTT. This translates into CSALPGRGNQPQHF.

To note about this clonotype: This clone may be a read error of a much larger clone one base away. As the CDR3 is not closed by the conserved phenylalanine or tryptophan, this likely results from a read error. The chain employs TRBV19 and TRBJ1-2; D gene uncertain. The CDR3 runs to 14 residues. The V end was cut by 6 bases, the J end by 7 bases, with 18 bases between. Germline V gene data show CDR1 as LNHDA and CDR2 as SQIVND (reference sequence). The CDR3 reads CASSRSGVSVGYTL. The CDR3, as DNA: TGTGCCAGTAGCAGATCCGGCGTTAGTGTTGGCTACACCCTC.

This clonotype was found a few times. CDR3 nucleotide sequence: TGCAGTGCTAGCCTCACCTGGACTGAAGCTTTCTTT. Protein: CSASLTWTEAFF. This rearrangement joins TRBV20-1 to TRBJ1-1, with D uncertain. V gave up 3 bases and J gave up 5 bases, with 10 bases separating them. Germline assignment: CDR1 DFQATT and CDR2 SNEGSKA (reference sequence). There are 12 residues in the CDR3.

This clonotype was seen ten or more times. V is TRBV7-8 and J is TRBJ1-3, with D possibly matching TRBD1 (6 bases). The CDR3 spans 11 residues. The V end was cut by 6 bases, the J end by 8 bases, with 8 bases between. Germline-derived CDR1 and CDR2 are SGHVS and FQNEAQ. CDR3 sequence (DNA): TGTGCCAGCAGAAACAGGGACACCATATATTTT. This encodes CASRNRDTIYF. Together with reference TRBV7-8 and TRBJ1-3, the CDR3 gives the full variable domain: GAGVSQSPRYKVAKRGQDVALRCDPISGHVSLFWYQQALGQGPEFLTYFQNEAQLDKSGLPSDRFFAERPEGSVSTLKIQRTQQEDSAVYLCASRNRDTIYFGEGSWLTVV.